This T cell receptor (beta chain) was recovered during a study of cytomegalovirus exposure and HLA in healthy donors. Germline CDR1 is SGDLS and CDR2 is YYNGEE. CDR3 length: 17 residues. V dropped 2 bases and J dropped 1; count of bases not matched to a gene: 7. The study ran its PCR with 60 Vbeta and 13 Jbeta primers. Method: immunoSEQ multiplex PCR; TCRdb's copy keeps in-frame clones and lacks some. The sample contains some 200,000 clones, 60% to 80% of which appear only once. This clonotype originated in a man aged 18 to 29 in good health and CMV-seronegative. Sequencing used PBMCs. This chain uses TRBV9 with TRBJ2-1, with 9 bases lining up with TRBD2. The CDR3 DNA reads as TGTGCCAGCAGCGTGCGGTCGAGCGGGGGGTCCTACAATGAGCAGTTCTTC. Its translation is CASSVRSSGGSYNEQFF.